The 21 T cell receptor beta chains reported below all come from one sample, sequenced in a study of shared clonotypes between healthy human individuals (TCRdb year 2020). Libraries were built with the immunoSEQ multiplex PCR assay. Imported from immuneACCESS, the table was reduced by TCRdb to in-frame sequences with V and J called. These copies leave out some clones; in studies compared against another copy, an unresolved V gene accounts for under half, and the cause of the remainder is not known. This sample has more than 2 million clones in its table, and under 97% of those were observed once. The ten largest clonotypes hold 0.1% to 0.15% of the sample. The sequencing sample was made of naive CD4+ T cells sorted from blood. In the paper's terms, the cell subset or site label means: CD45RA+ positively selected. The receptor source for this set is a man between 18 and 29 years old in good health.

This chain links TRBV19 with TRBJ2-3; the D is unclear. Looked up from germline, CDR1 is LNHDA and CDR2 is SQIVND (reference sequence). The CDR3 has 12 amino acids. Trimming left V 3 bases short and J 6 bases short, with 7 bases between. CDR3 in amino acids: CASSIYGDTQYF. The DNA for the CDR3 is TGTGCCAGTAGTATTTACGGGGATACGCAGTATTTT.

V and J are TRBV9 and TRBJ2-1; TRBD2 matches 8 bases. Per the germline V gene, CDR1 is SGDLS and CDR2 is YYNGEE. The junction had 7 bases not matched to a gene; V was cut back by 4 bases and J by 4 bases. The CDR3 is 15 residues long. The CDR3: CASSRGLAGYNEQFF. DNA of the CDR3: TGTGCCAGCAGCCGAGGGTTAGCGGGGTACAATGAGCAGTTCTTC.

The CDR3 spells CASSPGTGRNEQYF. CDR3 nucleotide sequence: TGCGCCAGCAGCCCGGGGACAGGGAGGAACGAGCAGTACTTC. The rearrangement uses TRBV5-1 and TRBJ2-7; 9 bases are shared with TRBD1. J was trimmed by 5 bases and V by 4 bases; bases with no gene match: 7. The length of the CDR3 is 14 residues. Germline CDR1 reads SGHRS; CDR2 reads YFSETQ. The full variable domain, completed using reference TRBV5-1 and TRBJ2-7, is KAGVTQTPRYLIKTRGQQVTLSCSPISGHRSVSWYQQTPGQGLQFLFEYFSETQRNKGNFPGRFSGRQFSNSRSEMNVSTLELGDSALYLCASSPGTGRNEQYFGPGTRLTVT.

The chain carries TRBV9 and TRBJ2-3; TRBD2 aligns across 7 bases. The CDR3 has 18 residues. Trimming took 3 bases from V and 1 from J; bases not matched to a gene: 14. The germline CDR1 and CDR2 sequences are SGDLS and YYNGEE. The CDR3 DNA follows: TGTGCCAGCAGCGCGTGGGGACTACCCTCAGTGGGCACAGATACGCAGTATTTT. Translated: CASSAWGLPSVGTDTQYF.

The chain employs TRBV18 and TRBJ2-2, with D possibly matching TRBD1 (6 bases). The CDR3 spans 15 residues. Trimming left V 3 bases short and J 5 bases short, with 13 bases between. Germline values: CDR1 KGHSH, CDR2 LQKENI. CDR3 DNA: TGTGCCAGCTCACCTGCAGGGGTTATGACCGGGGAGCTGTTTTTT. Amino acids: CASSPAGVMTGELFF.

The chain has TRBV10-3 and TRBJ2-5; D might be TRBD1 or TRBD2, each matching 5 bases. The ends were cut back, 7 bases at V and 4 bases at J, with 10 bases in the middle. The CDR3 is made up of 12 amino acids. CDR1 and CDR2 from the germline V gene are ENHRY and SYGVKD. CDR3 in amino acids: CAIMGEGETQYF. In DNA form, the CDR3 reads TGTGCCATCATGGGGGAAGGAGAGACCCAGTACTTC.

V usage is TRBV5-4 and J usage is TRBJ2-7, with 8 positions matching TRBD1. The CDR3 loop spans 15 amino acids. Germline-derived CDR1 and CDR2 are SGHNT and YYREEE (reference sequence). J lost 3 bases, V lost 4 bases, and 9 bases had no gene match. CDR3 in DNA: TGTGCCAGCAGCCGTGACAGGGGTCAGGACTACGAGCAGTACTTC. It yields the protein CASSRDRGQDYEQYF.

The chain uses TRBV6-1 and TRBJ1-2; tentatively, D is TRBD1 (5 bases). V lost 8 bases and J 2 bases, leaving 15 bases between the germline ends. The CDR3 is 14 residues long. Looked up from germline, CDR1 is MNHNS and CDR2 is SASEGT. For the CDR3, the DNA is TGTGCCAGCCGTGTTGATTGGGGCAACTATGGCTACACCTTC. This gives the protein CASRVDWGNYGYTF.

V usage is TRBV20-1 and J usage is TRBJ1-1; tentative D call: TRBD1 (5 bases). Trimming took 5 bases from V and 7 from J, leaving 11 bases between them. Germline CDR1 DFQATT, CDR2 SNEGSKA (reference sequence). CDR3 length equals 11 residues. The CDR3 DNA sequence: TGCAGTGCTGCCAGGGCCGGTGAAGCTTTCTTT. It specifies CSAARAGEAFF.

The chain has TRBV2 and TRBJ2-2; D is ambiguous. Per the germline V gene, CDR1 is SNHLY and CDR2 is FYNNEI. This CDR3 contains 16 residues. The V and J ends lost 2 bases and 1 base respectively, with 11 bases between them. This chain's CDR3 is CASSEYQSKNTGELFF. CDR3 DNA sequence: TGTGCCAGCAGTGAATACCAATCCAAGAACACCGGGGAGCTGTTTTTT. The full variable domain, in which reference TRBV2 and TRBJ2-2 provide the parts outside the CDR3, is EPEVTQTPSHQVTQMGQEVILRCVPISNHLYFYWYRQILGQKVEFLVSFYNNEISEKSEIFDDQFSVERPDGSNFTLKIRSTKLEDSAMYFCASSEYQSKNTGELFFGEGSRLTVL.

Of note for this clone: This sample includes further DNA sequences coding for the same CDR3. The V and J genes are TRBV2 and TRBJ1-4; D is ambiguous. The CDR3 length is 12 residues. CDR1 is SNHLY, CDR2 FYNNEI, per germline. Trimming shortened V by 4 bases and J by 5 bases, and 5 bases separated the two germline ends. The CDR3 loop reads CASSGPNEKLFF. The CDR3 nucleotides read TGTGCCAGCAGTGGACCGAATGAAAAACTGTTTTTT.

The chain has TRBV30 and TRBJ2-3, with TRBD2 matching over 8 bases. Germline V gene sequence: CDR1 GTSNPN, CDR2 SVGIG (reference sequence). V lost 2 bases and J lost 6; bases outside the gene matches: 10. The CDR3 totals 15 residues. The CDR3 DNA is TGTGCCTGGAGTCCGGGACTAGGGGACTCGGATACGCAGTATTTT. It encodes CAWSPGLGDSDTQYF.

This clone appeared once. The chain couples TRBV10-3 to TRBJ2-7, with 9 bases identical to TRBD1. CDR3 length equals 18 residues. Germline-derived CDR1 and CDR2 are ENHRY and SYGVKD. Trimming at V came to 2 bases and at J to 0 bases, leaving 11 bases not matched to a gene. The CDR3 DNA follows: TGTGCCATCAGTGAGACACGGGACAGGGCGAAAAGCTCCTACGAGCAGTACTTC. It codes for CAISETRDRAKSSYEQYF.

Only one count was recorded for this clone. Other DNA sequences in the sample encode the same CDR3. The rearrangement links TRBV10-3 to TRBJ2-3; 12 bases are a match to TRBD2. With V trimmed by 6 bases and J by 3 bases, 1 base remained unmatched. The germline gives CDR1 ENHRY, CDR2 SYGVKD. The CDR3 extends over 14 amino acids. CDR3 loop: CAIRLAGGTDTQYF. The CDR3 nucleotides are TGTGCCATCAGACTAGCGGGGGGAACAGATACGCAGTATTTT.

The table lists this clone with a count of one. The chain employs TRBV30 and TRBJ1-2; no definite D call. Germline loops: CDR1 GTSNPN, CDR2 SVGIG (reference sequence). This CDR3 region has 18 residues. V lost 0 bases, J lost 1 base, and 21 bases lay in between. CDR3: CAWSVNQVLSTINYGYTF. The CDR3 nucleotides read TGTGCCTGGAGTGTAAACCAAGTTCTGTCTACGATTAACTATGGCTACACCTTC.

The gene calls are TRBV6-1 and TRBJ1-2; D might be TRBD1 (5 bases). Trimming took 2 bases from V and 4 from J, leaving 14 bases between them. Germline V gene sequence: CDR1 MNHNS, CDR2 SASEGT. CDR3 length equals 15 residues. This chain's CDR3 is CASSERADSLYGYTF. The CDR3 coding sequence is TGTGCCAGCAGTGAACGCGCTGACAGCCTCTATGGCTACACCTTC.

The chain recombines TRBV6-6 with TRBJ2-3; 14 nucleotides match TRBD2. V dropped 7 bases and J dropped 4; count of bases not matched to a gene: 4. CDR1 and CDR2 from the germline V gene are MNHNY and SVGAGI (reference sequence). The CDR3 has 15 amino acids. The CDR3 DNA reads as TGTGCCAGCACCGAGGGACTAGCGGGAGCAGATACGCAGTATTTT. This gives the protein CASTEGLAGADTQYF.

The rearrangement links TRBV7-8 to TRBJ2-2, with D hard to call. The CDR3 covers 15 residues. Germline V gene lookup returns CDR1 SGHVS and CDR2 FQNEAQ. Trimming shortened V by 5 bases and J by 4 bases, and 14 bases separated the two germline ends. The CDR3 DNA is TGTGCCAGCAGCCCGTCCTGGGCGATCACCGGGGAGCTGTTTTTT. Translating it yields CASSPSWAITGELFF.

V usage is TRBV5-4 and J usage is TRBJ1-1; D perhaps matches TRBD1 (6 bases). Germline loops: CDR1 SGHNT, CDR2 YYREEE (reference sequence). This CDR3 is 14 amino acids long. V gave up 4 bases and J gave up 3 bases, with 13 bases separating them. The DNA of the CDR3 is TGTGCCAGCAGCCCGTGGACAGAATACACTGAAGCTTTCTTT. This sequence encodes CASSPWTEYTEAFF.

The V call is TRBV6-1, the J call TRBJ2-2, with a weak D call TRBD1 (6 bases). V lost 11 bases and J lost 6, with 19 bases in between. CDR1 and CDR2 from the germline V gene are MNHNS and SASEGT. This CDR3 is 14 amino acids long. The CDR3 spells CAVYPRGKAGELFF. The CDR3 region has the DNA TGTGCCGTCTATCCCAGGGGCAAAGCCGGGGAGCTGTTTTTT.

The chain is built from TRBV27 and TRBJ2-4, with 12 bases aligning to TRBD1. CDR1 is MNHEY, CDR2 SMNVEV, per germline (reference sequence). With 7 bases clipped from V and 0 bases from J, the junction kept 10 bases outside the gene matches. CDR3 length: 18 residues. Here the CDR3 reads CASTPGQGAVEAKNIQYF. CDR3 nucleotides: TGTGCCAGCACTCCGGGACAGGGGGCTGTGGAAGCCAAAAACATTCAGTACTTC.